This TCR beta chain originates from a study of T cell responses to AZD1222 COVID-19 vaccine. The CDR3 is 13 amino acids. Trimming pared 5 bases from V and 5 bases from J, leaving 12 bases between. Germline CDR1 SGHTA, CDR2 FQGTGA. Sequencing used immunoSEQ multiplex PCR; TCRdb keeps in-frame clones, though not all of them. The data contain under 150,000 clones, around 90% of them singletons. Points on this clone: The antigen is undetermined.

Whole-study results and caveats: Receipt of two AZD1222 doses was followed by a rise in Spike-specific TCR breadth and depth. Just a handful of AZD1222 recipients were seropositive at baseline. Repertoire collection took place solely once the T cell response had peaked.

This chain connects TRBV7-3 to TRBJ1-2; the D gene is possibly TRBD1 (5 bases). The receptor was isolated from an adult who received the AZD1222 COVID-19 vaccine. This specimen consisted of peripheral blood, obtained 28 days after the second AZD1222 dose. The CDR3: CASSPGTLYGYTF. The DNA of the CDR3 is TGTGCCAGCAGCCCCGGGACTTTGTATGGCTACACCTTC.